This entry features one T cell receptor beta chain sequence. Patients chosen for sequencing had CD8+CD57+ cells that had expanded, as shown by flow cytometry. This CDR3 is built from 15 residues. The V gene's germline CDR1 is SGHTA and CDR2 FQGNSA. J lost 6 bases, V lost 5 bases, and 5 bases had no gene match. TCR beta VDJ and CDR3 profiling used genomic DNA as template. TCRdb reprocessed the reads via MiXCR and lists one record per CDR3 protein. The sample has under 350,000 distinct CDR3 sequences, roughly 59% seen once. This sample stems from a study of CD8+CD57+ T cells in acquired aplastic anemia. The sequence came from a human donor with aplastic anemia. The sample was sorted CD4+, CD8+, or CD8+CD57+ T cells (not recorded which) from PBMCs. This chain joins TRBV7-2 and TRBJ1-5, with 12 bases lining up with TRBD1. CDR3 sequence (DNA): TGTGCCAGCAGCCGAGGGACAGGGGGCGGTCAGCCCCAGCATTTT. It encodes CASSRGTGGGQPQHF.